Below are 28 T cell receptor beta chains sequenced from a single sample in a study of T cell responses to AZD1222 COVID-19 vaccine. The assay was immunoSEQ multiplex PCR, and TCRdb's table has in-frame clones only and misses some. The sample records some 130,000 clones, 80% to 95% being singletons. The sequencing used peripheral blood, collected on day 0 of AZD1222 vaccination. These receptor sequences come from an adult in good health.

V usage is TRBV14 and J usage is TRBJ1-2; TRBD1 is a possible D gene (6 bases). This CDR3 is built from 14 residues. Germline-derived CDR1 and CDR2 are SGHDN and FVKESK. Trimming shortened V by 4 bases and J by 4 bases, and 13 bases separated the two germline ends. CDR3 in amino acids: CASSPLGGGYGYTF. The DNA of the CDR3 is TGTGCCAGCAGCCCCCTGGGGGGCGGCTATGGCTACACCTTC.

This sequence joins TRBV5-8 and TRBJ2-7, with D perhaps TRBD1 (6 bases). Trimming shortened V by 4 bases and J by 4 bases, and 12 bases separated the two germline ends. Germline V gene sequence: CDR1 SGHTS, CDR2 YDEGEE. The CDR3 is 13 amino acids. The CDR3 is CASSRGRGYEQYF. The CDR3 nucleotides are TGTGCCAGCAGCCGAGGAAGGGGGTACGAGCAGTACTTC.

The chain uses TRBV10-3 and TRBJ1-1, with no clear D. The CDR3 extends over 15 amino acids. Germline CDR1 reads ENHRY; CDR2 reads SYGVKD. V was clipped by 0 bases and J by 3 bases, with 11 bases between them. The CDR3 DNA follows: TGTGCCATCAGTGAGTCGAAGGACGGGTACACTGAAGCTTTCTTT. Amino acids: CAISESKDGYTEAFF.

Turning to this clone: Other DNA sequences from this sample encode an identical CDR3 as well. The chain is built from TRBV2 and TRBJ2-3, with 7 positions matching TRBD2. Germline CDR1 and CDR2: SNHLY and FYNNEI. This CDR3 has 14 amino acids. Unmatched junction bases numbered 2, after V lost 0 bases and J lost 5 bases. The CDR3 reads CASSEAGGVDTQYF. In nucleotides, the CDR3 is TGTGCCAGCAGTGAAGCTGGGGGGGTAGATACGCAGTATTTT.

The genes are TRBV20-1 and TRBJ2-5; weak D call: TRBD2 (5 bases). The germline V gene has CDR1 DFQATT and CDR2 SNEGSKA (reference sequence). V lost 3 bases, J lost 5 bases, and 10 bases lay in between. The CDR3 contains 12 residues. The DNA for the CDR3 is TGCAGTGCTAGTTGGACGGGGGAGACCCAGTACTTC. The encoded protein is CSASWTGETQYF.

The rearrangement uses TRBV5-8 and TRBJ2-5; 11 bases map to TRBD2. In germline, CDR1 is SGHTS, CDR2 YDEGEE. V dropped 4 bases and J dropped 0; count of bases not matched to a gene: 5. The CDR3 totals 16 residues. CDR3 coding DNA: TGTGCCAGCAGCCCGGGACTAGCGGAACACCAAGAGACCCAGTACTTC. Translated: CASSPGLAEHQETQYF.

The J gene is TRBJ2-3, the V gene TRBV4-3; TRBD2 aligns across 14 bases. The CDR3 length is 17 residues. CDR1 LGHNA and CDR2 YSLEER come from the germline V gene. Trimming cost V 2 bases and J 4 bases; bases outside gene matches: 5. The CDR3 loop reads CASSQQTSGRVADTQYF. In DNA form, the CDR3 reads TGCGCCAGCAGCCAACAGACTAGCGGGAGGGTAGCAGATACGCAGTATTTT.

The rearrangement links TRBV29-1 to TRBJ2-4; no clear D. Germline V lookup: CDR1 SQVTM, CDR2 ANQGSEA. Between the trimmed V and J ends, which lost 5 bases and 6 bases, there was a span of 8 bases. The CDR3 is made up of 11 amino acids. Here the CDR3 DNA reads TGCAGCGTTTCTATACTAAACATTCAGTACTTC. Amino acid sequence: CSVSILNIQYF. Full variable domain (remainder filled in from reference TRBV29-1 and TRBJ2-4): SAVISQKPSRDICQRGTSLTIQCQVDSQVTMMFWYRQQPGQSLTLIATANQGSEATYESGFVIDKFPISRPNLTFSTLTVSNMSPEDSSIYLCSVSILNIQYFGAGTRLSVL.

The rearrangement links TRBV5-1 to TRBJ1-3, with D uncertain. CDR1 and CDR2 (germline): SGHRS, YFSETQ. The CDR3 loop spans 16 amino acids. V was cut by 0 bases and J by 0 bases, with 10 bases left in between. The CDR3 region has the DNA TGCGCCAGCAGCTTGGGATCGGAGAGCTCTGGAAACACCATATATTTT. It is translated as CASSLGSESSGNTIYF.

The chain joins TRBV5-5 to TRBJ1-5; TRBD1 aligns across 10 bases. From germline, CDR1 is SGHKS and CDR2 YYEKEE (reference sequence). The junction had 3 bases not matched to a gene; V was cut back by 3 bases and J by 6 bases. This CDR3 has 14 amino acids. The CDR3 sequence is CASSSGTGAQPQHF. The CDR3 nucleotides are TGTGCCAGCAGCTCCGGGACAGGGGCTCAGCCCCAGCATTTT.

This chain links TRBV27 with TRBJ2-7; 11 bases match TRBD2. This CDR3 has 15 amino acids. V lost 2 bases and J lost 5; bases outside the gene matches: 5. CDR1 is MNHEY and CDR2 is SMNVEV in the germline V gene (reference sequence). The CDR3 loop is CASSLRLAGRNEQYF. CDR3 DNA sequence: TGTGCCAGCAGTTTACGACTAGCGGGACGGAACGAGCAGTACTTC.

The count of this clone is one. The rearrangement links TRBV28 to TRBJ2-1, with D unresolved. Trimming shortened V by 2 bases and J by 10 bases, and 6 bases separated the two germline ends. The CDR3 covers 11 residues. In germline, CDR1 is MDHEN, CDR2 SYDVKM. The CDR3 sequence: CASSLAWEQFF. In DNA form, the CDR3 reads TGTGCCAGCAGTTTAGCCTGGGAGCAGTTCTTC.

CDR3 nucleotides: TGTGCCAGCAGTCGGACACGGGACGATGAAAAACTGTTTTTT. It is translated as CASSRTRDDEKLFF. The genes are TRBV28 and TRBJ1-4; weak D call: TRBD1 (5 bases). The CDR3 has 14 amino acids. The V end lost 5 bases, the J end lost 6 bases, and 13 bases lay between the germline ends. From germline, CDR1 is MDHEN and CDR2 SYDVKM.

The chain employs TRBV7-2 and TRBJ2-7, with TRBD2 matching over 10 bases. With V trimmed by 6 bases and J by 4 bases, 9 bases remained unmatched. Per germline, CDR1 SGHTA and CDR2 FQGNSA. There are 15 residues in the CDR3. The CDR3 region has the DNA TGTGCCAGCAGGGCTTCTAGCGGGAGTTTTTACGAGCAGTACTTC. It yields the protein CASRASSGSFYEQYF.

The CDR3 loop reads CASSQGAYYGYTF. CDR3 DNA: TGTGCCAGCTCTCAAGGGGCGTACTATGGCTACACCTTC. The chain combines TRBV2 with TRBJ1-2, with D possibly matching TRBD1 (5 bases). Per germline, CDR1 SNHLY and CDR2 FYNNEI. The CDR3 runs 13 residues. V shed 8 bases and J shed 3 bases, with 13 bases lying between them.

The V call is TRBV5-4, the J call TRBJ2-7, with D hard to call. The CDR3 runs 14 residues. CDR1 is SGHNT and CDR2 is YYREEE in the germline V gene (reference sequence). The V gene lost 4 bases and the J gene lost 8 bases, with 19 bases spanning the gap. CDR3 in DNA: TGTGCCAGCAGCACGCCATCCGGGTCAGAGCAGCAGTACTTC. Amino acids: CASSTPSGSEQQYF.

The V call is TRBV4-1, the J call TRBJ1-2; D not resolved. The germline V and J ends were trimmed by 3 bases and 7 bases, with 15 bases remaining between them. The germline V gene encodes CDR1 MGHRA and CDR2 YSYEKL. This CDR3 is 14 amino acids long. CDR3: CASSQGDQARGYTF. CDR3 DNA: TGCGCCAGCAGCCAGGGCGATCAGGCGCGTGGCTACACCTTC.

The gene calls are TRBV10-2 and TRBJ1-1; tentatively, D is TRBD1 (5 bases). V shed 3 bases and J shed 1 base, with 6 bases lying between them. Per the germline V gene, CDR1 is WSHSY and CDR2 is SAAADI. This CDR3 is built from 13 residues. DNA for the CDR3: TGCGCCAGCAGTGACGGACAGAACACTGAAGCTTTCTTT. Translating gives CASSDGQNTEAFF.

The gene calls are TRBV9 and TRBJ2-3; maybe TRBD1 (6 bases). The CDR3 loop spans 15 amino acids. The germline CDR1 and CDR2 sequences are SGDLS and YYNGEE. The V end was cut by 3 bases, the J end by 3 bases, with 14 bases between. The CDR3 DNA reads as TGTGCCAGCAGCGGTAGGGGGAGTAAGACAGATACGCAGTATTTT. Amino acid sequence: CASSGRGSKTDTQYF.

V is TRBV28 and J is TRBJ2-5; 13 positions agree with TRBD2. This CDR3 has 15 residues. V shed 7 bases and J 3 bases; nucleotides not matched to a gene: 5. In germline, CDR1 is MDHEN, CDR2 SYDVKM. CDR3 nucleotides: TGTGCCAGCACCCCAGGGACTAGCGGGGAAGAGACCCAGTACTTC. Translation gives CASTPGTSGEETQYF.

In DNA, the CDR3 is TGTGCCAGCAGCTCAGCCGTTGCGGGTCCCTCTGGAAACACCATATATTTT. The encoded protein is CASSSAVAGPSGNTIYF. The chain carries TRBV7-6 and TRBJ1-3, with D uncertain. The germline V gene encodes CDR1 SGHVS and CDR2 FNYEAQ. V dropped 4 bases and J dropped 0 bases, with 16 bases sitting between them. CDR3 length: 17 amino acids.

The chain employs TRBV7-2 and TRBJ2-2, with unresolved D. This CDR3 region has 11 residues. Germline V gives CDR1 SGHTA, CDR2 FQGNSA. V dropped 8 bases and J dropped 2 bases, with 3 bases sitting between them. For the CDR3, the DNA is TGTGCCAGCGCCAACACCGGGGAGCTGTTTTTT. Amino acids: CASANTGELFF. Variable domain in full (rest from reference TRBV7-2 and TRBJ2-2): GAGVSQSPSNKVTEKGKDVELRCDPISGHTALYWYRQSLGQGLEFLIYFQGNSAPDKSGLPSDRFSAERTGGSVSTLTIQRTQQEDSAVYLCASANTGELFFGEGSRLTVL.

V usage is TRBV4-3 and J usage is TRBJ1-1; TRBD1 is a possible D gene (6 bases). V gave up 4 bases and J gave up 5 bases, with 11 bases separating them. Germline V lookup: CDR1 LGHNA, CDR2 YSLEER. The CDR3 consists of 13 residues. CDR3 amino acids: CASSPSQGTEAFF. The DNA for the CDR3 is TGCGCCAGCAGCCCAAGTCAGGGGACTGAAGCTTTCTTT.

The chain employs TRBV28 and TRBJ2-7; D is unclear. From germline, CDR1 is MDHEN and CDR2 SYDVKM. The CDR3 consists of 11 residues. V was pared by 4 bases and J by 7 bases, with 8 bases between. The CDR3 DNA follows: TGTGCCAGCAGTTCTGGGCGAGAGCAGTACTTC. This sequence encodes CASSSGREQYF.

The chain is built from TRBV3-1 (or the pseudogene TRBV3-2) and TRBJ1-4, with D maybe TRBD1 (5 bases). Trimming cost V 1 base and J 11 bases, with 14 bases left between them. The CDR3 has 14 amino acids. Looked up from germline, CDR1 is LGHDT and CDR2 is YNNKEL (reference sequence). The chain's CDR3 is CASSQGRRGGKLFF. In nucleotides, the CDR3 is TGTGCCAGCAGCCAAGGGAGGAGGGGAGGGAAACTGTTTTTT.

The CDR3 spells CASSFEGESNQPQHF. The CDR3 DNA follows: TGTGCCAGCAGTTTTGAGGGAGAAAGCAATCAGCCCCAGCATTTT. The genes are TRBV6-1 and TRBJ1-5, with D hard to call. Per the germline V gene, CDR1 is MNHNS and CDR2 is SASEGT. Trimming removed 5 bases from V and 1 base from J, with 12 bases in between. The CDR3 is made up of 15 amino acids.

This clone was seen a few times. V usage is TRBV27 and J usage is TRBJ2-2, with 10 bases fitting TRBD2. J was trimmed by 8 bases and V by 5 bases; bases with no gene match: 29. CDR1 and CDR2 from the germline V gene are MNHEY and SMNVEV (reference sequence). The CDR3 loop spans 22 amino acids. CDR3 residues: CASSPPPSMIGRLAGAWGELFF. The CDR3 nucleotides read TGTGCCAGCAGTCCCCCCCCTAGTATGATTGGTCGTCTAGCGGGAGCATGGGGGGAGCTGTTTTTT.

In this sample, this clone turned up once. This chain links TRBV21-1 with TRBJ1-2. TRBV21-1 is classified as a pseudogene. The CDR3 length is 15 residues. The CDR3 is CASSKGKVGVYGYTF. CDR3 nucleotides: TGTGCCAGCAGCAAAGGTAAGGTGGGGGTTTATGGCTACACCTTC.